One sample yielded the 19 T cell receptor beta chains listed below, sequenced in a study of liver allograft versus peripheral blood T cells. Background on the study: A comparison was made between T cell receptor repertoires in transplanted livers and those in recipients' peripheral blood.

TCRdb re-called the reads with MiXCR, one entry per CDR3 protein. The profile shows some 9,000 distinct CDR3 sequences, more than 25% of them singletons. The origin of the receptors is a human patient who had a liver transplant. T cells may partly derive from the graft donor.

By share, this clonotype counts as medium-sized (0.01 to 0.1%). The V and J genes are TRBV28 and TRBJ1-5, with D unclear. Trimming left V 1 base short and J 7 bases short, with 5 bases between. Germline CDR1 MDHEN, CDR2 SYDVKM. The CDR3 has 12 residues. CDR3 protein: CASSLSLQPQHF. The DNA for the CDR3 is TGTGCCAGCAGTTTATCTTTGCAGCCCCAGCATTTT.

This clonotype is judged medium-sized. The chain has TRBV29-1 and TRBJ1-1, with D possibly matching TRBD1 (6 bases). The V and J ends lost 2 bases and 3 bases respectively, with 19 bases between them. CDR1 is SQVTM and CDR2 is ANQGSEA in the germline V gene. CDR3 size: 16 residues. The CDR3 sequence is CSVELRTDLRDTEAFF. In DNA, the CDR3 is TGCAGCGTTGAACTTAGGACAGATCTAAGGGACACTGAAGCTTTCTTT.

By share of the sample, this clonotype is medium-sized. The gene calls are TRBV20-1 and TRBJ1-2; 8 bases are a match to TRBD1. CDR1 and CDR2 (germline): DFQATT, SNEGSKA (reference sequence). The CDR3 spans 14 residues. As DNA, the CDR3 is TGCACTCGGGCGTCTGGGGACAGGCAAGGTGGCTACACCTTC. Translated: CTRASGDRQGGYTF.

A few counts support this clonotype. The CDR3 nucleotides read TGCAGTGCTAGAGAGGGTGCGTTAGGGGGAGGACAGGCCTACGAGCAGTACTTC. This encodes CSAREGALGGGQAYEQYF. The V and J genes are TRBV20-1 and TRBJ2-7, with D possibly being TRBD1 (7 bases). The CDR3 length is 18 residues. Germline CDR1 and CDR2: DFQATT and SNEGSKA (reference sequence). With 0 bases removed from V and 2 bases from J, the gap between germline ends came to 23 bases.

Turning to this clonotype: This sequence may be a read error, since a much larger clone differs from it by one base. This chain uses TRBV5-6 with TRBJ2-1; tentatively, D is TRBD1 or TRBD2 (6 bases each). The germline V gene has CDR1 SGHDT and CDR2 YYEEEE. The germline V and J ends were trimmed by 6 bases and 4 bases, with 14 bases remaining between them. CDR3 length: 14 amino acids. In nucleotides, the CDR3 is TGTGCCAGCAAGGGGCAGGGGACTTACAATGAGCAGTTCTTC. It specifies CASKGQGTYNEQFF.

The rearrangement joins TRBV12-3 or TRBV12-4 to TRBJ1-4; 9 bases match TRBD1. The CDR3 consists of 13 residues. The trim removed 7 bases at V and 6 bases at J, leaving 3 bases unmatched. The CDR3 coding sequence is TGTGCCAGCACAGGGACAGGGTATGAAAAACTGTTTTTT. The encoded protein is CASTGTGYEKLFF.

CDR3 coding DNA: TGTGCCAGCAGCTTATTCAGAGGGGTCTACAATGAGCAGTTCTTC. Its translation is CASSLFRGVYNEQFF. The chain recombines TRBV11-2 with TRBJ2-1, with D perhaps assigned TRBD1 or TRBD2 (5 bases each). The CDR3 is 15 amino acids. The V end was cut by 2 bases, the J end by 3 bases, with 11 bases between. From germline, CDR1 is SGHAT and CDR2 FQNNGV. The variable domain in full, with the rest retrieved from reference TRBV11-2 and TRBJ2-1, is EAGVAQSPRYKIIEKRQSVAFWCNPISGHATLYWYQQILGQGPKLLIQFQNNGVVDDSQLPKDRFSAERLKGVDSTLKIQPAKLEDSAVYLCASSLFRGVYNEQFFGPGTRLTVL.

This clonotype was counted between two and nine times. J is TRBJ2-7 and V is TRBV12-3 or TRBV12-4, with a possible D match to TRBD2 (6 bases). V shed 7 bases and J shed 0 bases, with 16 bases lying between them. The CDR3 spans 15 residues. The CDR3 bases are TGTGCCAGCACCCTTCTAGCGTATCCCTCCTACGAGCAGTACTTC. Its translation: CASTLLAYPSYEQYF.

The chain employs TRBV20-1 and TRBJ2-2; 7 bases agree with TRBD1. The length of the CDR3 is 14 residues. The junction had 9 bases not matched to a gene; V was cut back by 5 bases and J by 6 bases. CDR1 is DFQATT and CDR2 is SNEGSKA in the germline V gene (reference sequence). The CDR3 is CSAPRDSVPGELFF. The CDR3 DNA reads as TGCAGTGCTCCCCGGGACAGCGTCCCCGGGGAGCTGTTTTTT.

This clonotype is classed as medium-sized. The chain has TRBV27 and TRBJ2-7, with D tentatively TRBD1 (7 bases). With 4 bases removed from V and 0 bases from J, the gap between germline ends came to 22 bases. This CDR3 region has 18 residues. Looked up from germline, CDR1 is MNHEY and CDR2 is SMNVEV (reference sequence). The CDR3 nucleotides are TGTGCCAGCAGTTCCGGTCCTTCAGGGGGGCCCTTCTCCTACGAGCAGTACTTC. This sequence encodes CASSSGPSGGPFSYEQYF.

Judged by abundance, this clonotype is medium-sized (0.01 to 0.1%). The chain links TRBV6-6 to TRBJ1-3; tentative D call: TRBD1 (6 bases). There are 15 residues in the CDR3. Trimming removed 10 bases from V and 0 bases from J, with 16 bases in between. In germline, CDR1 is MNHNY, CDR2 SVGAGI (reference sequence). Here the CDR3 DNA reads TGTGCCATTTCGCCGGACAGTGCCTCTGGAAACACCATATATTTT. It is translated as CAISPDSASGNTIYF.

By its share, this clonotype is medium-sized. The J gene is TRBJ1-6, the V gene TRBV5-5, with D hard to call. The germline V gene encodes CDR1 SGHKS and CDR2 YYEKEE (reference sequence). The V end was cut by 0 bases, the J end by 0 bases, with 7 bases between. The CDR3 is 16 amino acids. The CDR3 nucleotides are TGTGCCAGCAGCTTGGACTGGAGCTCCTATAATTCACCCCTCCACTTT. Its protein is CASSLDWSSYNSPLHF.

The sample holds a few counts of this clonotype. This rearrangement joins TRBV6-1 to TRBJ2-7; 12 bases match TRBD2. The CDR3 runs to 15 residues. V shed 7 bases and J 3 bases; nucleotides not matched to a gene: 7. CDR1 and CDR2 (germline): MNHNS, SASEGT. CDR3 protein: CASIPRLAGDYEQYF. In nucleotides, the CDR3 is TGTGCCAGCATTCCGAGACTAGCGGGAGACTACGAGCAGTACTTC.

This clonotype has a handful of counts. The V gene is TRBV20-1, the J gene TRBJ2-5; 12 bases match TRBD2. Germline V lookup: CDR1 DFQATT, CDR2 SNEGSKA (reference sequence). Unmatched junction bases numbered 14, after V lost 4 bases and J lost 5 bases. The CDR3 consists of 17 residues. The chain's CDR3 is CSATDPRLAGAGETQYF. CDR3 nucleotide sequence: TGCAGTGCTACCGACCCTAGACTAGCGGGGGCGGGGGAGACCCAGTACTTC.

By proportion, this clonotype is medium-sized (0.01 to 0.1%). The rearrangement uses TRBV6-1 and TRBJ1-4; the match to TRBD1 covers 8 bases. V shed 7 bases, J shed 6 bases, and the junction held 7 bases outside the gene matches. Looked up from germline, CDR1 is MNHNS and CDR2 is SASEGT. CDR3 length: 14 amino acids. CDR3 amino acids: CASNNRGGYEKLFF. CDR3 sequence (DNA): TGTGCCAGCAACAACAGGGGGGGATATGAAAAACTGTTTTTT.

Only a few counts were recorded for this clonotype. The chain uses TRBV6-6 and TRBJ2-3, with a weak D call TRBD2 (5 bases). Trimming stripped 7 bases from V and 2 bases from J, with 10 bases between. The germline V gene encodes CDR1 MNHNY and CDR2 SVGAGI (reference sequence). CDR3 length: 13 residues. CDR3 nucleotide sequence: TGTGCCAGCAACCGGGGTGCCACAGATACGCAGTATTTT. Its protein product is CASNRGATDTQYF.

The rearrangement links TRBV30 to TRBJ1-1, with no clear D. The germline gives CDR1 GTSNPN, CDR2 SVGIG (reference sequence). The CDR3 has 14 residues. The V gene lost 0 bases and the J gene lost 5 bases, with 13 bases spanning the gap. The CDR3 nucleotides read TGTGCCTGGAGTGTACCGGGAACTCCAACTGAAGCTTTCTTT. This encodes CAWSVPGTPTEAFF.

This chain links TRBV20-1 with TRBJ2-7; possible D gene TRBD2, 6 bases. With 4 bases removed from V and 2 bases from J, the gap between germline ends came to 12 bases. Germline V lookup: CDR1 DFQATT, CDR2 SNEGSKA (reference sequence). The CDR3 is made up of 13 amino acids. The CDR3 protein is CSANRDSTYEQYF. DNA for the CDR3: TGCAGTGCTAACCGGGACTCCACCTACGAGCAGTACTTC.

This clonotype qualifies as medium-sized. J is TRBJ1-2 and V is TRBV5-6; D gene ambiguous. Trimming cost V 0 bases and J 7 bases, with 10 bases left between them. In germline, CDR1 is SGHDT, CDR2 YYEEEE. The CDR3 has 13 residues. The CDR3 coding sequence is TGTGCCAGCAGCTTGGAACGGGTGGGTGGCTACACCTTC. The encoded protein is CASSLERVGGYTF.